The 12 T cell receptor beta chains presented below share a single source sample, sequenced in a study of blood T cell repertoires in COVID-19. The protocol was immunoSEQ multiplex PCR, while the TCRdb copy is restricted to in-frame clones and leaves out a portion. The table records under 150,000 clones, approximately 85% of them present only once. The sample consisted of peripheral blood. All receptors derive from a woman aged 60-70 years with COVID-19, enrolled during active disease.

V is TRBV2 and J is TRBJ2-2; 7 bases line up with TRBD1. The CDR3 is 14 residues long. Germline trimming cut 6 bases from V and 5 bases from J; bases unmatched to any gene: 6. The germline CDR1 and CDR2 sequences are SNHLY and FYNNEI. The CDR3 coding sequence is TGTGCCAGCAGGCCGAGACAGGGAACCGGGGAGCTGTTTTTT. The encoded protein is CASRPRQGTGELFF.

There are a few counts of this clone. The chain recombines TRBV7-9 with TRBJ2-7; tentative D call: TRBD1 (5 bases). Germline values: CDR1 SEHNR, CDR2 FQNEAQ (reference sequence). V lost 1 base and J lost 0, with 13 bases in between. The CDR3 is made up of 16 amino acids. Written as DNA, the CDR3 is TGTGCCAGCAGCTTAGTAGGGGCAGTGAGCTCCTACGAGCAGTACTTC. This encodes CASSLVGAVSSYEQYF.

The chain combines TRBV7-9 with TRBJ2-2; D gene unclear. Trimming took 10 bases from V and 4 from J, leaving 13 bases between them. Germline-derived CDR1 and CDR2 are SEHNR and FQNEAQ (reference sequence). CDR3 length: 13 amino acids. This CDR3 is CATSQAFTGELFF. In DNA, the CDR3 is TGTGCCACATCTCAGGCGTTCACCGGGGAGCTGTTTTTT. Filled out from reference TRBV7-9 and TRBJ2-2, the complete variable domain reads DTGVSQNPRHKITKRGQNVTFRCDPISEHNRLYWYRQTLGQGPEFLTYFQNEAQLEKSRLLSDRFSAERPKGSFSTLEIQRTEQGDSAMYLCATSQAFTGELFFGEGSRLTVL.

This chain links TRBV14 with TRBJ1-3; D perhaps matches TRBD1 (5 bases). V lost 4 bases and J lost 2, with 6 bases in between. This CDR3 has 13 amino acids. Germline CDR1 reads SGHDN; CDR2 reads FVKESK. CDR3 amino acids: CASSLGPGNTIYF. In DNA, the CDR3 is TGTGCCAGCAGCCTGGGGCCTGGAAACACCATATATTTT. Variable domain in full (rest from reference TRBV14 and TRBJ1-3): EAGVTQFPSHSVIEKGQTVTLRCDPISGHDNLYWYRRVMGKEIKFLLHFVKESKQDESGMPNNRFLAERTGGTYSTLKVQPAELEDSGVYFCASSLGPGNTIYFGEGSWLTVV.

This chain links TRBV9 with TRBJ2-3; 8 bases are shared with TRBD2. Germline CDR1 SGDLS, CDR2 YYNGEE. The length of the CDR3 is 20 residues. J gave up 3 bases and V 4 bases, and 22 bases lay outside the gene matches. The chain's CDR3 is CASSSPRGGGTLGGTDTQYF. CDR3 bases: TGTGCCAGCAGCTCACCCCGGGGCGGGGGGACCCTAGGGGGGACAGATACGCAGTATTTT.

This chain connects TRBV9 to TRBJ2-3; 8 bases line up with TRBD2. The CDR3 is 19 residues long. The V gene's germline CDR1 is SGDLS and CDR2 YYNGEE. V lost 3 bases to trimming and J lost 1 base; unmatched junction nucleotides: 16. The DNA for the CDR3 is TGTGCCAGCAGCGCCCGGGGGGGAGCGGGGAGCCTTGGCACAGATACGCAGTATTTT. Translation: CASSARGGAGSLGTDTQYF.

The J gene is TRBJ1-3, the V gene TRBV30, with TRBD1 matching 7 bases. The CDR3 loop spans 15 amino acids. V dropped 5 bases and J dropped 0; count of bases not matched to a gene: 7. CDR1 is GTSNPN, CDR2 SVGIG, per germline (reference sequence). Here the CDR3 reads CAWAPTGRSGNTIYF. The DNA for the CDR3 is TGTGCCTGGGCCCCGACAGGGCGCTCTGGAAACACCATATATTTT.

The genes are TRBV4-1 and TRBJ1-5; 7 bases match TRBD1. The CDR3 loop spans 17 amino acids. Trimming cost V 3 bases and J 4 bases; bases outside gene matches: 12. Germline lookup yields CDR1 MGHRA and CDR2 YSYEKL. The chain's CDR3 is CASSHDTGTVTNQPQHF. The DNA for the CDR3 is TGCGCCAGCAGCCACGACACCGGGACAGTAACTAATCAGCCCCAGCATTTT.

The chain's CDR3 is CASSFGPGSNTQYF. The CDR3 DNA is TGTGCCAGCAGCTTTGGACCAGGGTCAAATACGCAGTATTTT. This sequence joins TRBV7-3 and TRBJ2-3; tentatively, D is TRBD1 (5 bases). V dropped 3 bases and J dropped 7 bases, with 14 bases sitting between them. This CDR3 is built from 14 residues. Germline CDR1 and CDR2: SGHTA and FQGTGA. Based on the CDR3 plus reference TRBV7-3 and TRBJ2-3, the full variable domain is GAGVSQTPSNKVTEKGKYVELRCDPISGHTALYWYRQSLGQGPEFLIYFQGTGAADDSGLPNDRFFAVRPEGSVSTLKIQRTERGDSAVYLCASSFGPGSNTQYFGPGTRLTVL.

This sequence joins TRBV6-2 or TRBV6-3 and TRBJ1-2; unclear D gene. The CDR3 runs 15 residues. Germline CDR1 reads MNHEY; CDR2 reads SVGEGT. V lost 0 bases and J 3 bases, leaving 11 bases between the germline ends. The CDR3 nucleotides read TGTGCCAGCAGTTACTCGAGCCGTCTGGACTATGGCTACACCTTC. Amino acids: CASSYSSRLDYGYTF.

The genes are TRBV6-1 and TRBJ1-2; 7 positions agree with TRBD1. Germline V gene sequence: CDR1 MNHNS, CDR2 SASEGT. CDR3 length: 14 residues. V lost 1 base, J lost 8 bases, and 7 bases stayed unmatched. As DNA, the CDR3 is TGTGCCAGCAGTGAAGGGGGGACAGCAAACGGCTACACCTTC. It translates to CASSEGGTANGYTF.

The CDR3 DNA follows: TGTGCCACCAGTACGGGGATACAACAGTGGTGGTTCACTGAAGCTTTCTTT. Translated, it gives CATSTGIQQWWFTEAFF. The chain employs TRBV24-1 and TRBJ1-1; D not certain. Germline lookup yields CDR1 KGHDR and CDR2 SFDVKD. The V and J ends lost 6 bases and 4 bases respectively, with 23 bases between them. This CDR3 is built from 17 residues.